A single sample gave rise to the 10 T cell receptor beta chains below, sequenced in a study of beta chain features in type 1 diabetes (dated by TCRdb to the late 2010s). Here is what the overall study found, with its caveats: A moderate but significant shortening of TCRB CDR3 length was observed in type 1 diabetes patients in all four CD4+ subsets.

Antigen specificity for these receptors is unknown. Library creation used the immunoSEQ multiplex PCR assay. The entire amount of isolated RNA was reverse transcribed using the High Capacity cDNA Reverse Transcription Kit, so the sequenced TCRB transcripts were expressed ones. Entries here come from immuneACCESS through TCRdb and include only in-frame sequences with V and J called. Some clones fail to appear in such tables; in the studies checked, an unresolved V gene covers under half of the shortfall, and the cause of the remainder is unknown. This sample gives hundreds of thousands of clones in total; around 16% of them show up just once. Approximately 0.015% of the sample is in the top ten clones. Material for sequencing was naive CD4+ T cells from blood. The sample's cell subset or site, from its label and the paper: true naive CD4+ T cells. The receptors were sampled from a man between 18 and 29 years old with type 1 diabetes.

This clone was seen a handful of times. The genes are TRBV4-2 and TRBJ2-7; 8 bases are a match to TRBD2. V was clipped by 3 bases and J by 6 bases; unmatched bases: 13. The CDR3 extends over 16 amino acids. Per the germline V gene, CDR1 is LGHNA and CDR2 is YNFKEQ. CDR3 DNA sequence: TGTGCCAGCAGCCAGCCCTCCGGCGGGAGGCAGTTCGAGCAGTACTTC. Its translation: CASSQPSGGRQFEQYF.

The V call is TRBV9, the J call TRBJ2-7; 7 bases are a match to TRBD2. The germline V gene has CDR1 SGDLS and CDR2 YYNGEE. V lost 4 bases, J lost 1 base, and 5 bases stayed unmatched. The CDR3 is 14 residues long. The CDR3, as DNA: TGTGCCAGCAGCAAACTAGCGACGTCCTACGAGCAGTACTTC. It is translated as CASSKLATSYEQYF. The whole variable domain, filled in from reference TRBV9 and TRBJ2-7, reads DSGVTQTPKHLITATGQRVTLRCSPRSGDLSVYWYQQSLDQGLQFLIQYYNGEERAKGNILERFSAQQFPDLHSELNLSSLELGDSALYFCASSKLATSYEQYFGPGTRLTVT.

This clone has a handful of counts. The gene calls are TRBV5-6 and TRBJ1-2; tentative D call: TRBD1 (6 bases). This CDR3 contains 13 residues. Germline V gene data show CDR1 as SGHDT and CDR2 as YYEEEE. The V gene lost 2 bases and the J gene lost 8 bases, with 13 bases spanning the gap. The CDR3 loop reads CASSFVQGGGYTF. CDR3 bases: TGTGCCAGCAGCTTTGTACAGGGTGGGGGCTACACCTTC.

This clone was detected only once. The chain carries TRBV7-8 and TRBJ2-7; TRBD2 matches at 9 bases. This CDR3 has 16 residues. After removal of 0 bases from V and 4 bases from J, the junction contained 7 bases not matched to a gene. Germline assignment: CDR1 SGHVS and CDR2 FQNEAQ. The CDR3 loop reads CASSLAGGGALYEQYF. CDR3 nucleotide sequence: TGTGCCAGCAGCTTAGCCGGCGGGGGGGCGCTTTACGAGCAGTACTTC.

This clone turned up a few times. The CDR3 loop is CAYGVAGGVDTQYF. The CDR3 bases are TGTGCCTATGGGGTCGCGGGAGGTGTAGATACGCAGTATTTT. The rearrangement links TRBV30 to TRBJ2-3, with 8 positions matching TRBD2. CDR1 and CDR2 (germline): GTSNPN, SVGIG (reference sequence). V was clipped by 7 bases and J by 5 bases; unmatched bases: 11. This CDR3 has 14 amino acids.

The chain links TRBV6-5 to TRBJ2-7; maybe TRBD1 (5 bases). Germline V gene lookup returns CDR1 MNHEY and CDR2 SVGAGI. V dropped 4 bases and J dropped 5 bases, with 15 bases sitting between them. This CDR3 has 14 amino acids. CDR3 nucleotides: TGTGCCAGCAGTTTCAGGGTAACCGTCGACGAGCAGTACTTC. This codes for CASSFRVTVDEQYF.

The rearrangement joins TRBV18 to TRBJ2-1, with D hard to call. V gave up 6 bases and J gave up 7 bases, with 7 bases separating them. Germline V gene data show CDR1 as KGHSH and CDR2 as LQKENI. The CDR3 contains 11 residues. The CDR3 loop is CASSLINEQFF. CDR3 coding DNA: TGTGCCAGCTCCCTTATTAATGAGCAGTTCTTC.

This clone turned up a few times. J is TRBJ2-2 and V is TRBV5-1; D is uncertain. This CDR3 spans 17 amino acids. Trimming cost V 0 bases and J 0 bases, with 12 bases left between them. Per the germline V gene, CDR1 is SGHRS and CDR2 is YFSETQ. In DNA form, the CDR3 reads TGCGCCAGCAGCTTGGAGAACACGTTCGCGAACACCGGGGAGCTGTTTTTT. Translating gives CASSLENTFANTGELFF.

The rearrangement links TRBV6-1 to TRBJ1-1; no firm D call. Germline CDR1 is MNHNS and CDR2 is SASEGT. V lost 1 base to trimming and J lost 6 bases, with 15 bases between them. The CDR3 length is 15 residues. The CDR3 bases are TGTGCCAGCAGTGAAGGAGGGATACGGTTCGCTGAAGCTTTCTTT. Translating gives CASSEGGIRFAEAFF.

The chain uses TRBV11-2 and TRBJ2-1; 7 bases map to TRBD2. The V segment lost 4 bases and the J segment 5 bases; nucleotides outside the gene matches: 11. The CDR3 loop spans 16 amino acids. The germline CDR1 and CDR2 sequences are SGHAT and FQNNGV. CDR3 region: CASSSERHGGNNEQFF. Here the CDR3 DNA reads TGTGCCAGCAGCTCAGAGCGTCACGGGGGGAACAATGAGCAGTTCTTC. Full variable domain (remainder filled in from reference TRBV11-2 and TRBJ2-1): EAGVAQSPRYKIIEKRQSVAFWCNPISGHATLYWYQQILGQGPKLLIQFQNNGVVDDSQLPKDRFSAERLKGVDSTLKIQPAKLEDSAVYLCASSSERHGGNNEQFFGPGTRLTVL.